The clone carrying this TCR beta chain was observed at least ten times. Its antigen is currently unknown. This sample is drawn from a study of response to subunit inactivated influenza vaccine. Via MiXCR, TCRdb re-called the RT-PCR reads, giving one row per CDR3 protein. The data contain hundreds of thousands of distinct CDR3 sequences, 7.5% to 8.5% of them seen just once; the ten biggest clones take up 10% to 15%. Germline CDR1 SGHRS, CDR2 YFSETQ. The CDR3 runs to 16 residues. Unmatched junction bases numbered 8, after V lost 1 base and J lost 3 bases. Findings and caveats of the study: With each seasonal influenza vaccination, the authors suggested, few new T cells are recruited.

The gene calls are TRBV5-1 and TRBJ2-7, with 9 bases matching TRBD2. This specimen consisted of PBMCs from blood, obtained approximately 25 months after vaccination. The source is a man between 50 and 75 years old who received an inactivated influenza vaccine. The CDR3 DNA reads as TGCGCCAGCAGCTTGTCCAGGGGAGCGGGAGGCTACGAGCAGTACTTC. Its protein product is CASSLSRGAGGYEQYF.